This T cell receptor beta chain was profiled in a study of blood T cell repertoires in COVID-19. Across the whole study: The study drew acute and convalescent COVID-19 samples from the United States, Italy and Spain. PBMCs, B-cell-depleted T cells, or T cells were the source of the cDNA or gDNA that made up the material.

Trimming removed 0 bases from V and 5 bases from J; junction bases left unmatched: 2. The CDR3 consists of 15 residues. CDR1 and CDR2 (germline): SGHTS, YDEGEE. This study enrolled people aged about 18 to 95 from around 26 US geographic areas. Clinical histories supplied by participants themselves formed the basis of cohort assignment. This table comes from immunoSEQ multiplex PCR, and its TCRdb copy is limited to in-frame clones, with some not included. Of about 440,000 clones in the sample, nearly 90% were seen once. The sample holds one count of this clone. This clonotype was obtained from a woman in her late teens or twenties with acute COVID-19. The sequenced sample was PBMCs or T cells enriched from blood (not recorded which). This sequence joins TRBV5-8 and TRBJ1-5; 10 bases align to TRBD1. The CDR3 sequence: CASSLVTGGYQPQHF. CDR3 in DNA: TGTGCCAGCAGCTTGGTGACAGGGGGCTATCAGCCCCAGCATTTT.